This is a list of T cell receptor beta chains from one sample in a study of T-cell memory formation after mild COVID-19. TCRdb independently ran MiXCR on the 5' RACE reads; one entry per CDR3 protein. The table records more than 100,000 distinct CDR3 sequences, over 15% of them present only once. Sequencing was carried out using PBMCs or a T cell subset sorted from them (not recorded which). The source is a man aged 18-30 years who had mild COVID-19 (a few samples of this study predate the infection). Cell type and time point are not known. The conserved cysteine and the conserved F or W are not part of the CDR3 here. D genes are given only for firm matches.

TRBV29-1	TRBJ1-1	TRBD1	SVDDQGAWAF
TRBV5-1	TRBJ2-2	TRBD1	ASSLGQGSGELF
TRBV9	TRBJ2-1	TRBD2	ASSASGGAYNEQF
TRBV5-4	TRBJ2-3	TRBD2	ASLGLAGRDTQY
TRBV2	TRBJ1-2	NA	ASRSFPGHGYT
TRBV27	TRBJ1-2	NA	ASSLAGTEYGYT
TRBV9	TRBJ2-3	NA	ASSPTPTGRDTQY
TRBV3-1	TRBJ1-1	TRBD1	ASSQVSQGAWTEAF
TRBV24-1	TRBJ2-3	NA	ATSDSRGPQDTQY
TRBV30	TRBJ1-5	NA	AWSVLGGNQPQH
TRBV20-1	TRBJ2-1	TRBD2	SATSGGENEQF
TRBV20-1	TRBJ1-1	TRBD1	SARVPGTGGFGAF
TRBV12-3/TRBV12-4	TRBJ2-4	NA	ASSPPGAKNIQY
TRBV11-3	TRBJ2-1	NA	ASSIDKRNEQF
TRBV7-9	TRBJ1-6	NA	ASQQEIESPLH
TRBV7-2	TRBJ2-3	NA	ASRPGTPLGDTQY
TRBV6-2/TRBV6-3	TRBJ2-1	NA	ASRWGRWNEQF
TRBV4-3	TRBJ1-3	NA	ASSQDGAGNTIY
TRBV7-9	TRBJ2-1	TRBD2	ASSTDSGPNNEQF
TRBV6-2/TRBV6-3	TRBJ1-5	NA	ASSYSTAGQPQH
TRBV7-6	TRBJ2-1	NA	ASSLQGDEQF
TRBV5-1	TRBJ2-7	TRBD1	ASSQNVGQGTNEQY
TRBV19	TRBJ2-3	NA	ASSIGRAQY
TRBV10-3	TRBJ2-1	TRBD1	AISERAGGSLRF
TRBV12-3/TRBV12-4	TRBJ2-1	TRBD2	ASQLAGGRDEQF
TRBV12-3/TRBV12-4	TRBJ2-2	NA	ASRRGGPNTGELF
TRBV11-1	TRBJ2-5	NA	ASSLEDVQETQY
TRBV5-1	TRBJ1-5	TRBD1	ASSPGQGGNQPQH
TRBV30	TRBJ2-1	NA	AWSHVDRQPGEQF